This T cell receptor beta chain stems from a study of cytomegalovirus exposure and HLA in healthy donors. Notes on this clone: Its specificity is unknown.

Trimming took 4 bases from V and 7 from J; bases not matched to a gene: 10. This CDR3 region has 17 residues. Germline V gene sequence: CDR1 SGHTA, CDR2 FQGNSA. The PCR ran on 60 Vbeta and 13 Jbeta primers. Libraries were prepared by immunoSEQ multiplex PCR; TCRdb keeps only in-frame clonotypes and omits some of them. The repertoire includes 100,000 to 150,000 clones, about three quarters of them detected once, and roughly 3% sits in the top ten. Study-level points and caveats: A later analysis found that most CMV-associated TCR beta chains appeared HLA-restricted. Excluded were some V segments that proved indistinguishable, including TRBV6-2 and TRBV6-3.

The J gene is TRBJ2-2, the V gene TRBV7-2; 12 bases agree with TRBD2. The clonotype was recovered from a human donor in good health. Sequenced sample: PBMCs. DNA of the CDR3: TGTGCCAGCAGCTCCTTGACTAGCGGGGGCCCCTACGGGGAGCTGTTTTTT. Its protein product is CASSSLTSGGPYGELFF.